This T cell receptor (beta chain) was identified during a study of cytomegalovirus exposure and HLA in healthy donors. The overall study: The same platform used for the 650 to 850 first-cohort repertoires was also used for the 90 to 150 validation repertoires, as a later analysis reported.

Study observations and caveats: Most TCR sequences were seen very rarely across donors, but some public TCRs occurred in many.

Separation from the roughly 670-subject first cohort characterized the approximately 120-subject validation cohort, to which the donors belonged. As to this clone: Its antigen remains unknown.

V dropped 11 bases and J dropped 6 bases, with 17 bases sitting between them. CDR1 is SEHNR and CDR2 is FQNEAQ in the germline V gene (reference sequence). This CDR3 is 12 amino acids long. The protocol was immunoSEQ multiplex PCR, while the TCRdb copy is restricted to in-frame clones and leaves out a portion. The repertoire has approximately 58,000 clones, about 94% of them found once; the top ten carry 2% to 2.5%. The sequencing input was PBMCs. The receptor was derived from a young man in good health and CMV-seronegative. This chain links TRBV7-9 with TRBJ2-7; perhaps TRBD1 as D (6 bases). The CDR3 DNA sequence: TGTGCCGTTCGGGCAGGGGAAGGCGAGCAGTACTTC. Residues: CAVRAGEGEQYF.